Sequencing of this TCR beta chain was carried out in a study of shared clonotypes between healthy human individuals. TCRdb's table, derived via immunoSEQ multiplex PCR, lists solely in-frame clones and lacks some. The table includes around 980,000 clones, approximately 78% detected once. Only Caucasian adults living in Nashville, Tennessee served as donors. CDR3 length: 13 amino acids. Germline V lookup: CDR1 SNHLY, CDR2 FYNNEI. The J segment lost 11 bases and the V segment lost 6 bases, leaving 7 bases of the junction unmatched. The V and J genes are TRBV2 and TRBJ1-1; 12 bases agree with TRBD1. The source of this sequence is a man in his late teens or twenties in good health. Some clones in this sample may be carry-over from other donors' samples. The sequenced material came from memory CD4+ T cells from PBMCs. Regarding subset: CD45RA-negative fraction. The CDR3 DNA is TGTGCCAGCAGCGCTATGGGACAGGGGGCGGCTTTCTTT. It yields the protein CASSAMGQGAAFF.